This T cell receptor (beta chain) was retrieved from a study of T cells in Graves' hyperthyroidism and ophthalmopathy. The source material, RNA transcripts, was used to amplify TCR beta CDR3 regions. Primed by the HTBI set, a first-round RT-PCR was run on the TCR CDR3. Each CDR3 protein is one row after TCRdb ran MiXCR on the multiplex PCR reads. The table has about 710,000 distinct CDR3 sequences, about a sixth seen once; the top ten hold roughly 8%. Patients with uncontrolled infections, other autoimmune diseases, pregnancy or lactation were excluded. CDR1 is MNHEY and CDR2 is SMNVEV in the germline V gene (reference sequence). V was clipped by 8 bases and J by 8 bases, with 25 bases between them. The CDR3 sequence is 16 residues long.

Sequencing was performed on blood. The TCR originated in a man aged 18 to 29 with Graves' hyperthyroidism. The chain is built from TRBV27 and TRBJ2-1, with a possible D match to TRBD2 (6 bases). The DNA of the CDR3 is TGTGCCAGCGGACCAGGATTTCCGATAAAGCGGGATGAGCAGTTCTTC. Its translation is CASGPGFPIKRDEQFF.